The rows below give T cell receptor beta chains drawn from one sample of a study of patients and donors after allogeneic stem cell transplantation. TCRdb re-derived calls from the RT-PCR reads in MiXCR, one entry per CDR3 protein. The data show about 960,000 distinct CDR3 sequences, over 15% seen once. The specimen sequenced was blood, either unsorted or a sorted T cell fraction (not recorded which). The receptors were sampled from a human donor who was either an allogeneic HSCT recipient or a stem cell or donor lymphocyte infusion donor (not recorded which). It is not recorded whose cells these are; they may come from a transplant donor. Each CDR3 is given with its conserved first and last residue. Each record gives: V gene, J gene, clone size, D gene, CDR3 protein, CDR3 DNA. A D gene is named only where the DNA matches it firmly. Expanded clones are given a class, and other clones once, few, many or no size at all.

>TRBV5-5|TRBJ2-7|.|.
CASSLYGGWEQYF
TGTGCCAGCAGCTTGTACGGGGGCTGGGAGCAGTACTTC
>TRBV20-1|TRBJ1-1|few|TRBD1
CSAPRTGGTEAFF
TGCAGTGCTCCTCGGACAGGAGGGACTGAAGCTTTCTTT
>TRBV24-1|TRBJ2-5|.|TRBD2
CATSDLGLAGVETQYF
TGTGCCACCAGTGATTTGGGGCTAGCGGGGGTGGAGACCCAGTACTTC
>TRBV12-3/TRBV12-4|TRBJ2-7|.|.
CASSFVGPRYEQYF
TGTGCCAGCAGTTTCGTGGGGCCCCGTTACGAGCAGTACTTC
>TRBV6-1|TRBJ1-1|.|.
CASRFISGETEAFF
TGTGCCAGCAGATTTATATCGGGGGAAACTGAAGCTTTCTTT
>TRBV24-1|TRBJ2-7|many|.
CATSDLGSGEQYF
TGTGCCACCAGTGATTTGGGATCGGGCGAGCAGTACTTC
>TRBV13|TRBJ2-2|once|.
CASSSLGNGELFF
TGTGCCAGCAGCTCTCTCGGCAACGGGGAGCTGTTTTTT
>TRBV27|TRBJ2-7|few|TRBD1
CASSWGDWSTGYQQYF
TGTGCCAGCAGTTGGGGAGATTGGTCGACAGGGTACCAGCAGTACTTC
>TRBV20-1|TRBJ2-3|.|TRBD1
CSAHRGSKEDTQYF
TGCAGTGCTCACAGGGGCTCCAAGGAAGATACGCAGTATTTT
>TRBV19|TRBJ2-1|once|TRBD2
CASSFGGSGNEQFF
TGTGCCAGTAGTTTCGGGGGGTCGGGCAATGAGCAGTTCTTC
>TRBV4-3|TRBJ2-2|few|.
CASSQDRGFAGELFF
TGCGCCAGCAGCCAAGATCGAGGGTTCGCCGGGGAGCTGTTTTTT
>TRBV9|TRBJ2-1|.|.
CASSPFPSGLSYNEQFF
TGTGCCAGCAGTCCCTTTCCGAGCGGGCTCTCCTACAATGAGCAGTTCTTC
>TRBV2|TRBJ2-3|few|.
CASIVNRDTQYF
TGTGCCAGCATAGTCAACAGGGATACGCAGTATTTT
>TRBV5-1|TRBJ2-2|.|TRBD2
CASSQREMGSGELFF
TGCGCCAGCAGCCAGCGGGAGATGGGTTCCGGGGAGCTGTTTTTT
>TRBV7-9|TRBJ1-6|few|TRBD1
CASSQSLPGQGYSPLHF
TGTGCCAGCAGCCAATCCCTACCGGGACAGGGGTATTCACCCCTCCACTTT
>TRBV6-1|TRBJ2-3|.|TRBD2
CASRNSGRTSGDWTQYF
TGTGCCAGCCGAAATTCAGGGAGGACTAGCGGGGACTGGACGCAGTATTTT
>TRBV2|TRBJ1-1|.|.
CASSEMGRGTEAFF
TGTGCCAGCAGCGAAATGGGGAGGGGGACTGAAGCTTTCTTT
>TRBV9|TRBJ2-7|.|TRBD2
CASSVSGSYSSYEQYF
TGTGCCAGCAGCGTTAGCGGGTCCTACAGCTCCTACGAGCAGTACTTC
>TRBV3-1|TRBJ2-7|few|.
CASSQGPFSYEQYF
TGTGCCAGCAGCCAGGGGCCGTTCTCCTACGAGCAGTACTTC
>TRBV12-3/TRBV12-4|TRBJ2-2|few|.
CASSGDGSNTGELFF
TGTGCCAGCAGTGGGGACGGCTCGAACACCGGGGAGCTGTTTTTT
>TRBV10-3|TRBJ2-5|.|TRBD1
CAISDTGGDSETQYF
TGTGCCATCAGTGACACAGGGGGCGACTCGGAGACCCAGTACTTC
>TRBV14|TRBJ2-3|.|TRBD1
CARPDRSSTDTQYF
TGTGCCAGACCGGACAGGTCGAGCACAGATACGCAGTATTTT
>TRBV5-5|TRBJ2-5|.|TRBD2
CASSFQGLAGTRETQYF
TGTGCCAGCAGCTTTCAGGGCCTAGCGGGAACACGTGAGACCCAGTACTTC
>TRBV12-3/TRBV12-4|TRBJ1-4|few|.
CASSPGSYFEKLFF
TGTGCCAGCAGTCCAGGGAGCTATTTTGAAAAACTGTTTTTT
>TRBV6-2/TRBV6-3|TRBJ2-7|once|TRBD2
CASRNGLANAYEQYF
TGTGCCAGCAGAAACGGACTAGCGAACGCCTACGAGCAGTACTTC
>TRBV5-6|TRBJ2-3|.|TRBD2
CASSTGTSGGTDTQYF
TGTGCCAGCAGCACTGGGACTAGCGGGGGCACAGATACGCAGTATTTT
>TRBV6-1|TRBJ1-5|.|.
CASSNGPGIGQPQHF
TGTGCCAGCAGCAACGGTCCGGGGATTGGACAGCCCCAGCATTTT
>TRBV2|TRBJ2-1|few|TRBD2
CASSEEGLFNEQFF
TGTGCCAGCAGTGAGGAGGGACTATTCAATGAGCAGTTCTTC
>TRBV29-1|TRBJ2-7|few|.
CSVFGGHEQYF
TGCAGCGTTTTTGGGGGACACGAGCAGTACTTC
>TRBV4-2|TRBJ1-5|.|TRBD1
CASSQGRQGKSNQPQHF
TGTGCCAGCAGCCAAGGCCGACAGGGTAAGAGCAATCAGCCCCAGCATTTT
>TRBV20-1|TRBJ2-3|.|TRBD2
CSARLPGLALDTQYF
TGCAGTGCTAGATTGCCGGGACTAGCGTTGGATACGCAGTATTTT
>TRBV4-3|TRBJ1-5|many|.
CASSLALGRGNQPQHF
TGCGCCAGCAGCCTTGCCCTAGGAAGGGGTAATCAGCCCCAGCATTTT
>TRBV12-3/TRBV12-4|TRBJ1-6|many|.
CASNFRGSDSPLHF
TGTGCCAGCAACTTTCGGGGATCGGATTCACCCCTCCACTTT
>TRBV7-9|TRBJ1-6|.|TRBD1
CASSNKPPGQYNSPIHF
TGTGCCAGCAGCAACAAACCTCCGGGACAGTATAATTCACCCATCCACTTT
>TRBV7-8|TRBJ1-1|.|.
CASSSSGLGGISFF
TGTGCCAGCAGCTCCTCAGGGTTGGGAGGAATTAGTTTCTTT
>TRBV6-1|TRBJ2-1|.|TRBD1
CASSGTGKLREQFF
TGTGCCAGTTCCGGGACAGGGAAACTTAGGGAGCAGTTCTTC
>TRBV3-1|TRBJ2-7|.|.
CASSQDHATGSYEQYF
TGTGCCAGCAGCCAAGACCACGCGACGGGGAGCTACGAGCAGTACTTC
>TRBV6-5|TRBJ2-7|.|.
CASSYSRIPRYEQYF
TGTGCCAGCAGTTACTCTCGGATTCCTCGCTACGAGCAGTACTTC
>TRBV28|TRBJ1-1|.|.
CASIGWEGTNTEAFF
TGTGCCAGCATTGGGTGGGAGGGGACGAACACTGAAGCTTTCTTT
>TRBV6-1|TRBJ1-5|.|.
CASSRADNQPQHF
TGTGCCAGCAGTCGGGCGGATAATCAGCCCCAGCATTTT
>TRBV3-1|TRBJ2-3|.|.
CGAGTSTDTQYF
TGTGGGGCAGGGACTAGCACAGATACGCAGTATTTT
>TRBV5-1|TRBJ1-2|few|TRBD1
CASSLVAGGVNYGYTF
TGCGCCAGCAGCTTGGTCGCAGGGGGTGTAAACTATGGCTACACCTTC
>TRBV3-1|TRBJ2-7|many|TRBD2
CASSQGLSGSYEQYF
TGTGCCAGCAGCCAAGGTCTCAGCGGGAGCTACGAGCAGTACTTC
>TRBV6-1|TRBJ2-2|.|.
CASRLFFGGNTGELFF
TGTGCCAGCAGGCTTTTCTTCGGGGGGAACACCGGGGAGCTGTTTTTT
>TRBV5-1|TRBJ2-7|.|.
CASSLEGGATYEQYF
TGCGCCAGCAGCTTGGAAGGGGGGGCTACTTACGAGCAGTACTTC
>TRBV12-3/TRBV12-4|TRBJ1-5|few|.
CASSPRDTQPQHF
TGTGCCAGCAGTCCTCGGGACACCCAGCCCCAGCATTTT
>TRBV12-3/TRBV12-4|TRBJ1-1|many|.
CASSFHGTGAFF
TGTGCCAGCAGTTTTCATGGAACGGGGGCTTTCTTT